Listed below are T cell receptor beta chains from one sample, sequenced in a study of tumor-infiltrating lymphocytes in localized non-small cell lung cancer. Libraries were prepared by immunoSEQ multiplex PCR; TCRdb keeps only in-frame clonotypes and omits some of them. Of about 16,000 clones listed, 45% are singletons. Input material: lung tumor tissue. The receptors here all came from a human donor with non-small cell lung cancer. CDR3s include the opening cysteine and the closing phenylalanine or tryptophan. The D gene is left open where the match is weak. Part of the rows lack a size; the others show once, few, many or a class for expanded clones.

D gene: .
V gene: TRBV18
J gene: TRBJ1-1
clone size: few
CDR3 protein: CASSPQYTEAFF
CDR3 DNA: TGTGCCAGCTCACCTCAGTACACTGAAGCTTTCTTT

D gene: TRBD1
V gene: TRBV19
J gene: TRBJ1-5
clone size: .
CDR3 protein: CASSMGTGYEPQHF
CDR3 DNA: TGTGCCAGTAGTATGGGGACAGGGTATGAGCCCCAGCATTTT

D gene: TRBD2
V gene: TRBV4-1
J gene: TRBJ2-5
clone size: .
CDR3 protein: CASSPRLAGGHGETQYF
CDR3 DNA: TGCGCCAGCAGCCCCCGACTAGCGGGGGGGCATGGAGAGACCCAGTACTTC

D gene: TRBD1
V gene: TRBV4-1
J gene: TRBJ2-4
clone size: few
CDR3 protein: CASSQGQGLGIQYF
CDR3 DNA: TGCGCCAGCAGCCAAGGACAGGGCTTGGGCATTCAGTACTTC

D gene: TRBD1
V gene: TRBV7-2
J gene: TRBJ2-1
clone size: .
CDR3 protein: CASSLRQGRNNEQFF
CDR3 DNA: TGTGCCAGCAGCTTAAGACAGGGTCGGAACAATGAGCAGTTCTTC

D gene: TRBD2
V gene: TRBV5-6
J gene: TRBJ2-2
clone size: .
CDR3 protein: CASSPGGRLSNTGELFF
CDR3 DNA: TGTGCCAGCAGCCCGGGCGGGAGGTTATCGAACACCGGGGAGCTGTTTTTT

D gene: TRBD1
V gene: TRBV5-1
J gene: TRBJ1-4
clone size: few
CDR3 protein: CASRLQGAGEKLFF
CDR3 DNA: TGCGCCAGCAGACTTCAGGGGGCGGGAGAAAAACTGTTTTTT

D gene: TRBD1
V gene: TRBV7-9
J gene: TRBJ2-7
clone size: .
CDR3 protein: CASSLLAGQGDSYEQYF
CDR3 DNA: TGTGCCAGCAGCTTATTGGCAGGACAGGGGGACTCCTACGAGCAGTACTTC

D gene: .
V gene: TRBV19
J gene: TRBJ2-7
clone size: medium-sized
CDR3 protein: CASSIARGPYEQYF
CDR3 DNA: TGTGCCAGTAGTATCGCCAGGGGACCCTACGAGCAGTACTTC

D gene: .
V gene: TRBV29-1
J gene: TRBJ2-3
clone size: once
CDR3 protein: CSVGLYVVDTQYF
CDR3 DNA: TGCAGCGTTGGACTATACGTGGTAGATACGCAGTATTTT

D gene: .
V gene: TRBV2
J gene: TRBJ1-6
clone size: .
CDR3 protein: CASSGGQSRANLGSPLHF
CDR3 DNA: TGTGCCAGCAGCGGAGGCCAAAGCAGGGCCAACTTGGGGTCACCCCTCCACTTT

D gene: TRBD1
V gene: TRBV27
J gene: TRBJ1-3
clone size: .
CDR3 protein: CASSLSGTGAGNTIYF
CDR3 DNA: TGTGCCAGCAGTTTGTCCGGGACAGGGGCTGGAAACACCATATATTTT

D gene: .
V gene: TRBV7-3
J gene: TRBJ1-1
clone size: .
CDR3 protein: CASSAGPNTEAFF
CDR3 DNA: TGTGCCAGCAGCGCCGGCCCGAACACTGAAGCTTTCTTT

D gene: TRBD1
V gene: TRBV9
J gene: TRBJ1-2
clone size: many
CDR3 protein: CASSLTGGVGYTF
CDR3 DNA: TGTGCCAGCAGCCTGACAGGGGGGGTGGGCTACACCTTC

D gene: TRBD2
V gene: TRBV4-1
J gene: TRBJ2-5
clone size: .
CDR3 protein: CASSQDSGVAGQETQYF
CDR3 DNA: TGCGCCAGCAGCCAAGATTCCGGGGTAGCGGGGCAAGAGACCCAGTACTTC

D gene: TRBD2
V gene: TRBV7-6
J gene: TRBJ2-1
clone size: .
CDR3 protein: CASSFPSGTSGGSSYNEQFF
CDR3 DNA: TGTGCCAGCAGCTTTCCATCCGGGACTAGCGGGGGGAGCTCCTACAATGAGCAGTTCTTC

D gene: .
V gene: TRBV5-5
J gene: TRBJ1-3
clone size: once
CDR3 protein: CASSSEGVGNTIYF
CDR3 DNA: TGTGCCAGCAGCTCGGAGGGGGTCGGAAACACCATATATTTT

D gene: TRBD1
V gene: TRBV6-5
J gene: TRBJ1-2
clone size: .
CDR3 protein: CASTIRTGYGYTF
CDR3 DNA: TGTGCCAGCACTATAAGGACAGGCTATGGCTACACCTTC

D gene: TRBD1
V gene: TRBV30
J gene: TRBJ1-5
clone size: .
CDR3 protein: CAWSGTGGREPQHF
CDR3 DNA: TGTGCCTGGAGTGGGACAGGCGGGAGGGAGCCCCAGCATTTT

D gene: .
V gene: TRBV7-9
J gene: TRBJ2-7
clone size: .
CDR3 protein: CASSLGGAYNEQYF
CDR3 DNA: TGTGCCAGCAGCTTGGGGGGCGCTTACAACGAGCAGTACTTC

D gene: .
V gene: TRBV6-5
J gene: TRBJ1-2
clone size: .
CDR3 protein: CASRERGDYGYTF
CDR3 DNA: TGTGCCAGCAGAGAAAGGGGCGACTATGGCTACACCTTC

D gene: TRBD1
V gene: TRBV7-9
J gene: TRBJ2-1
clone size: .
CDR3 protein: CASSGQGEYNEQFF
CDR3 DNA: TGTGCCAGCAGCGGACAGGGGGAATACAATGAGCAGTTCTTC

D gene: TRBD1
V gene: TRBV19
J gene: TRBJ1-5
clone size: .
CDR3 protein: CASSYRGPQPQHF
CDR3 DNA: TGTGCCAGTAGTTACAGGGGGCCTCAGCCCCAGCATTTT

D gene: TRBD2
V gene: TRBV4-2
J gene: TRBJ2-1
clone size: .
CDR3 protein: CASSQERGAGNEQFF
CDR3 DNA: TGTGCCAGCAGCCAAGAGCGGGGGGCAGGGAATGAGCAGTTCTTC

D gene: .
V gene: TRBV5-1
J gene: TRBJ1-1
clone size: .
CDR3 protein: CASSSESGTWGEAFF
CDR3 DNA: TGCGCCAGCAGCTCAGAATCCGGGACTTGGGGAGAAGCTTTCTTT

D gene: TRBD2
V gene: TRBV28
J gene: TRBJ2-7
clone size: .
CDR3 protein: CASISPSGGLYEQYF
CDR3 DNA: TGTGCCAGCATCTCCCCTAGCGGGGGGTTATACGAGCAGTACTTC

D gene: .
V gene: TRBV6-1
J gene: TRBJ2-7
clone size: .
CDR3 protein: CASSEALGAGRSYYEQYF
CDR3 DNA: TGTGCCAGCAGTGAAGCTTTGGGGGCAGGAAGATCCTACTACGAGCAGTACTTC

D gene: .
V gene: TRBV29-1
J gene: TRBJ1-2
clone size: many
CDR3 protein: CSVRVNYGYTF
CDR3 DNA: TGCAGCGTGAGGGTTAACTATGGCTACACCTTC

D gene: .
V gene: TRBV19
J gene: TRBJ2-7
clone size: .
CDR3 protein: CASSIGQQYEQYF
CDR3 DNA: TGTGCCAGTAGTATCGGACAGCAATACGAGCAGTACTTC

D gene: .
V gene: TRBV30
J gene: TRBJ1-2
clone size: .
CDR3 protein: CATPTGGYTF
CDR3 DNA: TGTGCCACCCCGACCGGAGGCTACACCTTC

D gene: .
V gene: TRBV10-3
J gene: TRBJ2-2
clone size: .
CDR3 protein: CAISESLGARSSTGELFF
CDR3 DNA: TGTGCCATCAGTGAGTCGTTGGGGGCCCGTAGTAGCACCGGGGAGCTGTTTTTT

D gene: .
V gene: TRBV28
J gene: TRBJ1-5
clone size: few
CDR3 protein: CASSFGPGDLQPQHF
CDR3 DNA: TGTGCCAGCAGTTTTGGTCCGGGGGACTTACAGCCCCAGCATTTT

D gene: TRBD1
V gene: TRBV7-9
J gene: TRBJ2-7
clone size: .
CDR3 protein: CASSLRGTGETYEQYF
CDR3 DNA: TGTGCCAGCAGCTTACGTGGGACAGGGGAAACCTACGAGCAGTACTTC

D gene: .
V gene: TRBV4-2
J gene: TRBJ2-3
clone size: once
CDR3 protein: CASSQDSRAGTQYF
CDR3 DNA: TGTGCCAGCAGCCAGGACTCTCGGGCTGGCACGCAGTATTTT

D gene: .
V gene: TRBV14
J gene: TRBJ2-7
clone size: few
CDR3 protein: CASSTSGTLGLEQYF
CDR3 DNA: TGTGCCAGCAGCACCTCCGGGACCCTGGGCCTCGAGCAGTACTTC

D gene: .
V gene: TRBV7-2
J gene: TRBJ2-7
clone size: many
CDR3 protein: CASSSSILQYF
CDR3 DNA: TGTGCCAGCAGCTCATCAATACTGCAGTACTTC

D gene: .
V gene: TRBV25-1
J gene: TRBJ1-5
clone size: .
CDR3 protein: CASSEWDNHNQPQHF
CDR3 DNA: TGTGCCAGCAGTGAGTGGGACAACCACAATCAGCCCCAGCATTTT

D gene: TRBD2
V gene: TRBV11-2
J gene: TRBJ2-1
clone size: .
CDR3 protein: CASSPRLAGGQGEQFF
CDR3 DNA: TGTGCCAGCAGCCCCCGACTAGCGGGGGGGCAGGGTGAGCAGTTCTTC

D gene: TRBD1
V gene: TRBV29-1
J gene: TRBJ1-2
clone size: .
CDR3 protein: CSVEGQGAYGGYTF
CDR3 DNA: TGCAGCGTTGAAGGGCAGGGGGCCTACGGTGGCTACACCTTC

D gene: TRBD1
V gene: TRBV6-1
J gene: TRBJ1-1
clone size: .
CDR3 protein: CASSPTGFNTEAFF
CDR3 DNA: TGTGCCAGCAGTCCGACAGGGTTCAACACTGAAGCTTTCTTT

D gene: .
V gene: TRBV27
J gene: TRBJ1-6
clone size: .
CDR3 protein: CASSPLDSPLHF
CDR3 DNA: TGTGCCAGCAGTCCCCTGGATTCACCCCTCCACTTT

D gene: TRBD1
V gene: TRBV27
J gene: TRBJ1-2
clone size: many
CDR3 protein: CASSLRQGYGYTF
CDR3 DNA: TGTGCCAGCAGTTTGAGACAGGGGTATGGCTACACCTTC

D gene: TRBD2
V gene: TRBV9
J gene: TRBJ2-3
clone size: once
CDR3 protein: CASSAEAGGVDTQYF
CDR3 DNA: TGTGCCAGCAGCGCGGAGGCGGGGGGGGTAGATACGCAGTATTTT

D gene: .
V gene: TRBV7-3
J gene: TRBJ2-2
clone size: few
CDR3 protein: CASSPRLNTGELFF
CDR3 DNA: TGTGCCAGCAGCCCCCGCTTAAACACCGGGGAGCTGTTTTTT

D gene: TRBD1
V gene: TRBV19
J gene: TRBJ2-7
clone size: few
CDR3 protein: CASSIGDSRYEQYF
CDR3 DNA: TGTGCCAGTAGTATAGGGGACAGCCGCTACGAGCAGTACTTC

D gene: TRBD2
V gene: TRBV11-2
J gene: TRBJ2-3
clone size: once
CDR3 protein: CASSFGGGETDTQYF
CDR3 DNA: TGTGCCAGCAGCTTCGGGGGGGGCGAGACAGATACGCAGTATTTT

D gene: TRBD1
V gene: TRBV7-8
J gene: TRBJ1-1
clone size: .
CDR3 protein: CASSLGDRGTTEAFF
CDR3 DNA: TGTGCCAGCAGCTTAGGGGACAGGGGGACCACTGAAGCTTTCTTT

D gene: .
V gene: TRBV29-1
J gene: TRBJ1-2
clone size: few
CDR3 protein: CSVEDLFTPGGYTF
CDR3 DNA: TGCAGCGTTGAAGACCTCTTTACTCCGGGGGGCTACACCTTC

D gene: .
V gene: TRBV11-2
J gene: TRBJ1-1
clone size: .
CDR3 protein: CASSLPGPMNTEAFF
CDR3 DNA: TGTGCCAGCAGCTTACCGGGACCGATGAACACTGAAGCTTTCTTT

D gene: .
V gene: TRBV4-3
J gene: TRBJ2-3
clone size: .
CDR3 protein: CASSQELPADTQYF
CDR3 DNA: TGCGCCAGCAGCCAAGAACTGCCGGCAGATACGCAGTATTTT

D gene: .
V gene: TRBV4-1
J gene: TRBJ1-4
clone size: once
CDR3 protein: CASSRRSGDGEKLFF
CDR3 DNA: TGCGCCAGCAGCCGCCGGTCGGGGGACGGGGAAAAACTGTTTTTT

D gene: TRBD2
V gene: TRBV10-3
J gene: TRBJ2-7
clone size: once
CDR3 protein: CASRDSGGTGEQYF
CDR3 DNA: TGTGCCAGTCGGGATAGCGGGGGTACGGGTGAGCAGTACTTC

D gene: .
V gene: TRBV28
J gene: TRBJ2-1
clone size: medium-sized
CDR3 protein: CASSLWGKQFF
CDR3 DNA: TGTGCCAGCAGTTTATGGGGCAAGCAGTTCTTC

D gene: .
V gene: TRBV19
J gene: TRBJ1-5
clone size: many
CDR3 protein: CASSLINQPQHF
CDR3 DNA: TGTGCCAGTAGCCTTATAAATCAGCCCCAGCATTTT

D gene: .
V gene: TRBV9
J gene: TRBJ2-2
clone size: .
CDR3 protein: CASSGGHPTANTGELFF
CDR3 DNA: TGTGCCAGCAGCGGCGGCCACCCGACGGCGAACACCGGGGAGCTGTTTTTT

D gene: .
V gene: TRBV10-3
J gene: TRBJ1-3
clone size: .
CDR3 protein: CAIGVPAGNTIYF
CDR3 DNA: TGTGCCATCGGGGTCCCGGCTGGAAACACCATATATTTT